The clone carrying this TCR beta chain was detected only a few times. The antigen is unknown. RNA transcripts provided the source from which TCR beta CDR3 regions were amplified. With the HTBI primer set, the TCR CDR3 went through a first round of RT-PCR. MiXCR, run by TCRdb on the multiplex PCR reads, gives a single entry per CDR3 protein. This repertoire shows approximately 400,000 distinct CDR3 sequences, approximately 25% found once; its top ten account for roughly 80%. Trimming took 0 bases from V and 2 from J, leaving 4 bases between them. Germline CDR1 is DFQATT and CDR2 is SNEGSKA (reference sequence). The CDR3 has 12 amino acids. Uncontrolled infection, other autoimmune disease, pregnancy or lactation disqualified patients from enrolment. The sample originates from a study of T cells in Graves' hyperthyroidism and ophthalmopathy. Study-wide results and limits: In the blood, most expanded thyroid clonotypes above 0.001 appeared as well.

The clonotype originates from a man aged 50 to 59 with Graves' hyperthyroidism. The chain recombines TRBV20-1 with TRBJ1-2; D not resolved. Sequencing was done on a sample of blood. The CDR3 is CSARDVNYGYTF. The CDR3 bases are TGCAGTGCTAGAGATGTGAACTATGGCTACACCTTC.